A selection of T cell receptor beta chains follows, all from one sample in a study of T cells in tuberculosis. Using immunoSEQ multiplex PCR, the repertoire was profiled, and TCRdb retains in-frame clones only, with some absent. The sample lists more than 35,000 clones, about 95% occurring once. Sequenced: PBMCs. Receptors originate from a donor aged 10-35 years with latent tuberculosis or without tuberculosis infection. The conserved cysteine and the conserved F or W are not part of the CDR3 here. A clone size is listed for some rows: how often the clone was seen (once, few, many), or a class if it is expanded.

TRBV9 12 . ASSPTGSWYGYT
TRBV2 12 . ASNRENSGNTIY
TRBV7-6 12 . ASSLTGIGNTIY
TRBV19 13 . ASSISGGKYNEQF
TRBV5-6 13 . ASSPGGTGGNTIY
TRBV5-1 12 . ASSLSEGAIEAF
TRBV5-6 14 . ASSPRLGALLDEQY
TRBV9 11 . ASSPSLLDEQY
TRBV30 12 once AWARRRGGEKLF
TRBV19 13 . ASSRSSGHTGELF
TRBV15 13 . ATTRAEAFNEKLF
TRBV19 13 . ASRQSGSLREKLF
TRBV19 13 once ASSMKAQEGQPQH
TRBV2 13 . ASSLKGGDNQPQH
TRBV5-5 11 . ASSPRQVEGYT